This entry lists 24 T cell receptor beta chains sequenced from one sample in a study of regulatory T cells in long-lasting Graves disease. Time point given: persistent/refractory GD, antithyroid drugs over 5 years with positive TRAb. PBMCs provided the RNA from which the TCR library was made. According to the study, TCR beta libraries were built with iRepertoire HTBI primers and CDR3-region Arm-PCR. TCRdb re-derived calls from the multiplex PCR reads in MiXCR, one entry per CDR3 protein. The profile shows fewer than 550,000 distinct CDR3 sequences, 20% to 25% of them singletons. This specimen consisted of peripheral blood mononuclear cells (PBMCs), obtained when the disease was refractory, from a patient treated with antithyroid drugs. Receptors were obtained from a female donor with Graves disease.

The J gene is TRBJ2-5, the V gene TRBV19; possible D gene TRBD1, 5 bases. Trimming cost V 2 bases and J 5 bases, with 15 bases left between them. The CDR3 has 15 residues. CDR1 is LNHDA and CDR2 is SQIVND in the germline V gene (reference sequence). CDR3 protein: CASSIPSRVEETQYF. The CDR3 coding sequence is TGTGCCAGTAGTATACCCAGCAGGGTCGAGGAGACCCAGTACTTC.

In this sample, this clonotype turned up many times. V and J are TRBV29-1 and TRBJ1-1; D remains ambiguous. The CDR3 consists of 13 residues. CDR1 and CDR2 (germline): SQVTM, ANQGSEA. The V end was cut by 7 bases, the J end by 1 base, with 13 bases between. In nucleotides, the CDR3 is TGCAGCGCAAGAATGAACCAGAACACTGAAGCTTTCTTT. Its protein product is CSARMNQNTEAFF.

This clonotype showed up just a few times. CDR3 protein: CASSFSPDRPTNYGYTF. The CDR3 DNA follows: TGCGCCAGCAGCTTCTCCCCGGACAGGCCGACTAACTATGGCTACACCTTC. The chain joins TRBV5-1 to TRBJ1-2, with TRBD1 matching over 7 bases. V lost 2 bases to trimming and J lost 0 bases; unmatched junction nucleotides: 10. The CDR3 length is 17 residues. CDR1 is SGHRS and CDR2 is YFSETQ in the germline V gene.

The V and J genes are TRBV7-8 and TRBJ2-7, with a possible D match to TRBD1 (6 bases). V was trimmed by 1 base and J by 0 bases, leaving 22 bases between them. The CDR3 has 19 amino acids. Looked up from germline, CDR1 is SGHVS and CDR2 is FQNEAQ. CDR3 region: CASSLGRWDIRPNSYEQYF. The CDR3 DNA is TGTGCCAGCAGCTTAGGGCGGTGGGACATCAGGCCGAACTCCTACGAGCAGTACTTC.

The chain carries TRBV24-1 and TRBJ2-2; possible D gene TRBD1, 5 bases. V gave up 0 bases and J gave up 1 base, with 5 bases separating them. The V gene's germline CDR1 is KGHDR and CDR2 SFDVKD. The CDR3 sequence is 15 residues long. CDR3 nucleotides: TGTGCCACCAGTGATTTGCAGGGGAACACCGGGGAGCTGTTTTTT. Encoded protein: CATSDLQGNTGELFF.

This clonotype was seen only once. A read error may account for a junction end that differs from germline. The DNA for the CDR3 is TGTGCCAGCAGTTTAGCTCGTATACGACAGGGGATAGGGGCCAACGTCCTGACTTTC. The encoded protein is CASSLARIRQGIGANVLTF. The V gene is TRBV7-9, the J gene TRBJ2-6, with 8 positions matching TRBD1. The CDR3 is 19 residues long. CDR1 SEHNR and CDR2 FQNEAQ come from the germline V gene (reference sequence).

The chain joins TRBV6-2 or TRBV6-3 to TRBJ1-6; D gene ambiguous. V was shortened by 5 bases and J by 7 bases, with 15 bases between the two germline ends. From germline, CDR1 is MNHEY and CDR2 SVGEGT. The CDR3 has 15 amino acids. CDR3 nucleotide sequence: TGTGCCAGCAGTGAACTAACAGCACTAAATTCACCCCTCCACTTT. Its translation is CASSELTALNSPLHF.

This clonotype was counted only a few times. This chain uses TRBV28 with TRBJ1-5; 7 bases map to TRBD1. CDR3 length: 17 residues. Per the germline V gene, CDR1 is MDHEN and CDR2 is SYDVKM. The junction had 11 bases not matched to a gene; V was cut back by 5 bases and J by 1 base. CDR3 bases: TGTGCCAGCAGTCCATACAGGGGCTTGACAAGCAATCAGCCCCAGCATTTT. Translation gives CASSPYRGLTSNQPQHF.

At least ten counts were recorded for this clonotype. The CDR3 nucleotides read TGCGCCAGCAGTGAGTCTGAGGGGACTGGCTACACCTTC. As protein: CASSESEGTGYTF. The genes are TRBV10-1 and TRBJ1-2, with a possible D match to TRBD1 (5 bases). The CDR3 covers 13 residues. CDR1 is WNHNN and CDR2 is SYGVQD in the germline V gene (reference sequence). V gave up 0 bases and J gave up 7 bases, with 9 bases separating them.

This clonotype was counted ten times or more. This rearrangement joins TRBV6-2 or TRBV6-3 to TRBJ1-2; D ambiguous. The germline V gene has CDR1 MNHEY and CDR2 SVGEGT. Trimming pared 3 bases from V and 3 bases from J, leaving 14 bases between. The CDR3 length is 15 residues. The CDR3 here is CASSYSEILDYGYTF. CDR3 bases: TGTGCCAGCAGTTATTCCGAGATTCTTGACTATGGCTACACCTTC.

This clonotype was recorded many times. This chain links TRBV2 with TRBJ2-5; D gene ambiguous. V was pared by 1 base and J by 1 base, with 7 bases between. CDR1 is SNHLY, CDR2 FYNNEI, per germline. The CDR3 runs 14 residues. In DNA, the CDR3 is TGTGCCAGCAGTGAAGACACACTCCAAGAGACCCAGTACTTC. This translates into CASSEDTLQETQYF.

The genes are TRBV6-1 and TRBJ1-5; D is uncertain. Deletions cut 5 bases from V and 6 bases from J, with 14 bases between. The CDR3 runs to 14 residues. Germline V CDR1 and CDR2: MNHNS, SASEGT. The CDR3 DNA follows: TGTGCCAGCAGTCCCAACACGGTCAGTCAGCCCCAGCATTTT. Encoded protein: CASSPNTVSQPQHF.

As to this clonotype: Germline is not matched at one junction end, which may reflect a read error. V usage is TRBV6-2 or TRBV6-3 and J usage is TRBJ1-2; D is uncertain. Germline CDR1 reads MNHEY; CDR2 reads SVGEGT. The CDR3 has 15 amino acids. CDR3 nucleotide sequence: TGTGCCAGCAGTGACTCCGGGCTCTCTAACTATGGCTACACCTTC. It translates to CASSDSGLSNYGYTF.

A word on this clonotype: One end of the junction does not line up with germline, which may come from a read error. This chain uses TRBV9 with TRBJ2-7, with no clear D. The CDR3 has 13 amino acids. Looked up from germline, CDR1 is SGDLS and CDR2 is YYNGEE. The CDR3 DNA reads as TGTGCCAGCAGCGGCGACACCACCTACGAGCAGCACTTC. Its translation: CASSGDTTYEQHF.

This rearrangement joins TRBV10-3 to TRBJ2-5, with 10 bases that match TRBD1. The J call may be wrong; the DNA end is better matched by TRBJ2-1. CDR1 ENHRY and CDR2 SYGVKD come from the germline V gene. The CDR3 runs to 15 residues. The CDR3 here is CAISESRQGANEQFF. The CDR3 DNA is TGTGCCATCAGTGAGTCCCGACAGGGGGCCAATGAGCAGTTCTTC.

The rearrangement joins TRBV12-3 or TRBV12-4 to TRBJ2-3; possibly TRBD2 for D (5 bases). CDR3 length: 15 residues. V lost 2 bases, J lost 0 bases, and 9 bases lay in between. CDR3 residues: CASSLLALSTDTQYF. In nucleotides, the CDR3 is TGTGCCAGCAGTTTATTAGCGCTAAGCACAGATACGCAGTATTTT.

This clonotype was picked up a small number of times. This sequence joins TRBV29-1 and TRBJ1-1; D is unresolved. This CDR3 spans 13 amino acids. V lost 7 bases and J lost 5, with 17 bases in between. Germline CDR1 and CDR2: SQVTM and ANQGSEA. The CDR3, as DNA: TGCAGCGCCGAGAGGCTCTTTGGGACTGAAGCTTTCTTT. Its translation is CSAERLFGTEAFF.

V gene TRBV11-2 combines with J gene TRBJ2-5, with D maybe TRBD2 (5 bases). This CDR3 comprises 15 residues. Germline V gene sequence: CDR1 SGHAT, CDR2 FQNNGV. The V end lost 0 bases, the J end lost 2 bases, and 10 bases lay between the germline ends. CDR3 loop: CASSLDGGHQETQYF. CDR3 coding DNA: TGTGCCAGCAGCTTAGACGGCGGGCATCAAGAGACCCAGTACTTC.

This clonotype has at least ten counts. This rearrangement joins TRBV20-1 to TRBJ2-7; 8 bases line up with TRBD1. This CDR3 has 12 residues. From germline, CDR1 is DFQATT and CDR2 SNEGSKA (reference sequence). The CDR3 loop reads CSARTGRDEQYF. CDR3 DNA sequence: TGCAGCGCAAGGACAGGGCGGGACGAGCAGTACTTC.

The chain uses TRBV20-1 and TRBJ2-7, with D hard to call. The V gene's germline CDR1 is DFQATT and CDR2 SNEGSKA (reference sequence). Trimming took off 3 bases at V and 0 bases at J, with 12 bases between the two ends. This CDR3 comprises 14 residues. The DNA of the CDR3 is TGCAGTGCTAGGGAGCGCCTATCCTCCTACGAGCAGTACTTC. It encodes CSARERLSSYEQYF.

V and J are TRBV20-1 and TRBJ2-1; D gene unclear. Trimming shortened V by 0 bases and J by 5 bases, and 17 bases separated the two germline ends. This CDR3 region has 16 residues. Per the germline V gene, CDR1 is DFQATT and CDR2 is SNEGSKA (reference sequence). The CDR3: CSARDPLYSKDNEQFF. The CDR3 DNA reads as TGCAGTGCTAGAGATCCGCTGTACAGTAAAGACAATGAGCAGTTCTTC.

Ten or more counts support this clonotype. V is TRBV7-2 and J is TRBJ1-5, with 7 bases identical to TRBD1. With V trimmed by 5 bases and J by 3 bases, 10 bases remained unmatched. CDR1 is SGHTA and CDR2 is FQGNSA in the germline V gene. This CDR3 region has 16 residues. CDR3 sequence reads: CASSLPGGSNNQPQHF. CDR3 nucleotides: TGTGCCAGCAGCCTTCCAGGGGGAAGCAACAATCAGCCCCAGCATTTT.

The V call is TRBV27, the J call TRBJ2-4; tentative D call: TRBD2 (5 bases). V was clipped by 6 bases and J by 8 bases, with 17 bases between them. Looked up from germline, CDR1 is MNHEY and CDR2 is SMNVEV (reference sequence). The CDR3 covers 14 residues. In nucleotides, the CDR3 is TGTGCCAGCAGAGCTTTCGGAGCGGTCTACATTCAGTACTTC. As protein: CASRAFGAVYIQYF.

This clonotype was picked up many times. The genes are TRBV13 and TRBJ2-5; D is unclear. CDR1 and CDR2 from the germline V gene are PRHDT and FYEKMQ (reference sequence). This CDR3 has 14 amino acids. The V gene lost 5 bases and the J gene lost 0 bases, with 10 bases spanning the gap. DNA for the CDR3: TGTGCCAGCAGCGGATACCGGAACCAAGAGACCCAGTACTTC. Its protein product is CASSGYRNQETQYF.